Each of the 18 T cell receptor beta chains below was sequenced from the same sample in a study of T cell clones after liver transplantation. Produced via immunoSEQ multiplex PCR; TCRdb's table is partial and in-frame only. This sample has nearly 55,000 clones, with roughly 83% found just once. The sample in question was CD4+ T cells from blood, obtained before liver transplant. The receptors originated from a human donor who received a liver transplant.

In this sample, this clone is medium-sized. The chain joins TRBV4-2 to TRBJ1-1; D ambiguous. The CDR3 length is 15 residues. CDR1 and CDR2 from the germline V gene are LGHNA and YNFKEQ. The germline V and J ends were trimmed by 0 bases and 0 bases, with 8 bases remaining between them. CDR3 protein: CASSQESQLNTEAFF. CDR3 coding DNA: TGTGCCAGCAGCCAAGAGTCACAGCTGAACACTGAAGCTTTCTTT.

The CDR3 spells CASSLSGQGYDEQYF. CDR3 coding DNA: TGTGCCAGCAGCTTGTCTGGACAGGGGTACGACGAGCAGTACTTC. V and J are TRBV7-2 and TRBJ2-7, with 9 bases fitting TRBD1. The CDR3 sequence is 15 residues long. CDR1 SGHTA and CDR2 FQGNSA come from the germline V gene. J lost 5 bases, V lost 3 bases, and 8 bases had no gene match.

The rearrangement uses TRBV6-1 and TRBJ2-5, with D tentatively TRBD1 (6 bases). The CDR3 extends over 13 amino acids. Per germline, CDR1 MNHNS and CDR2 SASEGT. With 8 bases removed from V and 3 bases from J, the gap between germline ends came to 13 bases. The CDR3 DNA is TGTGCCAGCCGTAGGGGGACGGAAGAGACCCAGTACTTC. Residues: CASRRGTEETQYF.

The V gene is TRBV4-2, the J gene TRBJ2-3; perhaps D is TRBD1 or TRBD2 (6 bases each). The length of the CDR3 is 15 residues. Between the trimmed V and J ends, which lost 1 base and 6 bases, there was a span of 14 bases. CDR1 LGHNA and CDR2 YNFKEQ come from the germline V gene. The CDR3 sequence: CASSQVGGTWDTQYF. CDR3 nucleotides: TGTGCCAGCAGCCAAGTTGGGGGGACATGGGATACGCAGTATTTT.

The chain carries TRBV11-3 and TRBJ2-2; TRBD1 matches at 8 bases. Germline CDR1 is SGHNT and CDR2 is YENEEA. The J segment lost 4 bases and the V segment lost 5 bases, leaving 9 bases of the junction unmatched. This CDR3 spans 16 amino acids. CDR3 region: CASSPRGQERTGELFF. DNA of the CDR3: TGTGCCAGCAGCCCTCGGGGACAGGAGCGCACCGGGGAGCTGTTTTTT.

The V and J genes are TRBV6-5 and TRBJ2-1, with TRBD1 matching 8 bases. Trimming at V came to 4 bases and at J to 2 bases, leaving 7 bases not matched to a gene. This CDR3 is 16 amino acids long. CDR1 and CDR2 from the germline V gene are MNHEY and SVGAGI. CDR3 nucleotides: TGTGCCAGCAGTTCCCTCGGACAGGGAGCCTACAATGAGCAGTTCTTC. Translated: CASSSLGQGAYNEQFF.

In its sample, this clone was seen a few times. The chain is built from TRBV7-2 and TRBJ1-5, with a weak D call TRBD1 (6 bases). CDR1 and CDR2 (germline): SGHTA, FQGNSA. Trimming took 2 bases from V and 1 from J, leaving 9 bases between them. The CDR3 has 15 amino acids. The CDR3 loop is CASSLQGGSNQPQHF. As DNA, the CDR3 is TGTGCCAGCAGCTTACAAGGGGGGAGCAATCAGCCCCAGCATTTT.

This chain joins TRBV18 and TRBJ1-1; possible D gene TRBD1, 5 bases. V lost 6 bases and J lost 8, with 10 bases in between. The length of the CDR3 is 11 residues. The germline gives CDR1 KGHSH, CDR2 LQKENI. DNA for the CDR3: TGTGCCAGCTCCCAGACAGCAGAAGCTTTCTTT. It translates to CASSQTAEAFF.

V gene TRBV18 combines with J gene TRBJ1-2; D gene uncertain. Germline V CDR1 and CDR2: KGHSH, LQKENI. The length of the CDR3 is 13 residues. The germline V and J ends were trimmed by 2 bases and 8 bases, with 12 bases remaining between them. Here the CDR3 reads CASSPSDQAGYTF. In DNA form, the CDR3 reads TGTGCCAGCTCACCATCGGACCAGGCGGGCTACACCTTC.

The chain couples TRBV5-1 to TRBJ2-1, with D perhaps TRBD1 (6 bases). Germline-derived CDR1 and CDR2 are SGHRS and YFSETQ. The length of the CDR3 is 16 residues. The V end was cut by 5 bases, the J end by 7 bases, with 22 bases between. CDR3 DNA: TGCGCCAGCAGAGACCCTTCAAGGGGGAGCATAAATGAGCAGTTCTTC. Encoded protein: CASRDPSRGSINEQFF.

The sample holds a few counts of this clone. V and J are TRBV15 and TRBJ2-7, with a weak D call TRBD2 (6 bases). V was clipped by 5 bases and J by 0 bases, with 23 bases between them. Germline CDR1 is LNHNV and CDR2 is YYDKDF (reference sequence). This CDR3 region has 18 residues. The CDR3 sequence is CATSGGSSPAGSSYEQYF. CDR3 nucleotide sequence: TGTGCCACCAGCGGCGGATCCAGCCCCGCCGGGAGCTCCTACGAGCAGTACTTC.

The chain carries TRBV6-6 and TRBJ2-3, with a possible D match to TRBD2 (6 bases). Trimming shortened V by 6 bases and J by 5 bases, and 21 bases separated the two germline ends. Germline CDR1 reads MNHNY; CDR2 reads SVGAGI (reference sequence). The CDR3 totals 16 residues. The CDR3 loop is CASRPPTGTVGDTQYF. In DNA, the CDR3 is TGTGCCAGCAGACCCCCAACCGGGACTGTGGGAGATACGCAGTATTTT.

This clone was seen more than once but under ten times. The chain joins TRBV6-5 to TRBJ1-5, with D hard to call. This CDR3 is 14 amino acids long. Trimming left V 0 bases short and J 0 bases short, with 3 bases between. CDR1 is MNHEY and CDR2 is SVGAGI in the germline V gene. The CDR3 DNA reads TGTGCCAGCAGTTACTCGACTAGCAATCAGCCCCAGCATTTT. Residues: CASSYSTSNQPQHF.

With respect to this clone: At the DNA level, this CDR3 is encoded by other sequences in the same sample as well. The chain joins TRBV6-6 to TRBJ2-3; D may be TRBD1 (7 bases). V was shortened by 6 bases and J by 0 bases, with 10 bases between the two germline ends. Per germline, CDR1 MNHNY and CDR2 SVGAGI (reference sequence). This CDR3 is built from 14 residues. The CDR3 reads CASRAGGSTDTQYF. The CDR3 DNA reads TGTGCCAGCAGAGCAGGGGGGAGCACAGATACGCAGTATTTT.

The CDR3 loop is CASRVAGGQPQHF. CDR3 coding DNA: TGTGCCAGTAGGGTAGCTGGAGGGCAGCCCCAGCATTTT. This chain links TRBV19 with TRBJ1-5; no firm D call. CDR1 and CDR2 from the germline V gene are LNHDA and SQIVND (reference sequence). Trimming took off 6 bases at V and 7 bases at J, with 13 bases between the two ends. The CDR3 has 13 residues.

The rearrangement links TRBV29-1 to TRBJ2-1; no clear D gene. The germline V and J ends were trimmed by 0 bases and 5 bases, with 14 bases remaining between them. The germline V gene has CDR1 SQVTM and CDR2 ANQGSEA. This CDR3 has 15 residues. CDR3 nucleotides: TGCAGCGTTGAAGATCGCAGGAGAACAAACAATGAGCAGTTCTTC. Residues: CSVEDRRRTNNEQFF.

The DNA for the CDR3 is TGTGCCACCAGCAGAGATCTCGGGTCGAGGATCGCCGAGCAGTACTTC. Residues: CATSRDLGSRIAEQYF. The rearrangement uses TRBV15 and TRBJ2-7; D ambiguous. Germline V gene sequence: CDR1 LNHNV, CDR2 YYDKDF (reference sequence). CDR3 length: 16 residues. The V and J ends lost 0 bases and 6 bases respectively, with 18 bases between them. The variable domain in full, completed from reference TRBV15 and TRBJ2-7, reads DAMVIQNPRYQVTQFGKPVTLSCSQTLNHNVMYWYQQKSSQAPKLLFHYYDKDFNNEADTPDNFQSRRPNTSFCFLDIRSPGLGDTAMYLCATSRDLGSRIAEQYFGPGTRLTVT.

In this sample, this clone turned up once. V is TRBV14 and J is TRBJ2-7; D is unresolved. With 1 base removed from V and 0 bases from J, the gap between germline ends came to 13 bases. The CDR3 has 16 residues. The germline CDR1 and CDR2 sequences are SGHDN and FVKESK. CDR3 region: CASSQGGSQSSYEQYF. As DNA, the CDR3 is TGTGCCAGCAGCCAAGGTGGCTCGCAAAGCTCCTACGAGCAGTACTTC.